Sequencing of this T cell receptor beta chain was carried out in a study of somatic mutations in cytotoxic T cells in rheumatoid arthritis. With V trimmed by 8 bases and J by 4 bases, 17 bases remained unmatched. Germline V gene sequence: CDR1 GTSNPN, CDR2 SVGIG (reference sequence). CDR3 length equals 17 residues. Clones were sequenced by immunoSEQ multiplex PCR, and TCRdb holds only the in-frame ones, with some missing. The sample comprises 15,000 to 20,000 clones, approximately 84% of which are singletons, and approximately 19% rests with the top ten. With respect to this clone: In the same sample, other DNA sequences code for this CDR3.

The origin of this receptor is an adult with rheumatoid arthritis. Sequenced input: CD8+ T cells sorted from blood. The chain joins TRBV30 to TRBJ2-2; the match to TRBD1 covers 9 bases. CDR3 bases: TGTGCCAGGGATCGCTTTGGCGACAGGGGGGGCACCGGGGAGCTGTTTTTT. Amino acids: CARDRFGDRGGTGELFF. The full variable domain, rest sourced from reference TRBV30 and TRBJ2-2, is SQTIHQWPATLVQPVGSPLSLECTVEGTSNPNLYWYRQAAGRGLQLLFYSVGIGQISSEVPQNLSASRPQDRQFILSSKKLLLSDSGFYLCARDRFGDRGGTGELFFGEGSRLTVL.